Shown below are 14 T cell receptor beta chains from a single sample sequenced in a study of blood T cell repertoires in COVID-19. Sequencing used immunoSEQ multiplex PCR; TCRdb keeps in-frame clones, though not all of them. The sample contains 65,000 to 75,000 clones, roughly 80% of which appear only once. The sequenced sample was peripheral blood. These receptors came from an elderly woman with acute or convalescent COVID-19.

This CDR3 is CASSVGALPDTQYF. In DNA form, the CDR3 reads TGTGCCAGCAGCGTAGGGGCCCTTCCGGATACGCAGTATTTT. The chain couples TRBV9 to TRBJ2-3; no reliable D call. Germline CDR1 reads SGDLS; CDR2 reads YYNGEE. Trimming removed 0 bases from V and 6 bases from J, with 11 bases in between. The CDR3 has 14 amino acids.

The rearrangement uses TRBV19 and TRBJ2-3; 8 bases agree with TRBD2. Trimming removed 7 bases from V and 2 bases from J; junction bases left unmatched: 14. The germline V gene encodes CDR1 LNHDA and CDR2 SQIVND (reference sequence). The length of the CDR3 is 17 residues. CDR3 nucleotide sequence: TGTGCCAGTACCCCGGGGGGGGCACCCCCCTTCACAGATACGCAGTATTTT. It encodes CASTPGGAPPFTDTQYF.

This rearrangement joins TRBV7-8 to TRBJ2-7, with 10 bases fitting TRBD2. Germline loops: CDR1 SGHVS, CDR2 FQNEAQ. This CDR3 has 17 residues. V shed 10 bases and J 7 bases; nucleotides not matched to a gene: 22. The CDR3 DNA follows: TGTGCCACCTCTCGCTCCGCTAGCGGGGGAGCCTGGGGGGAGCAGTACTTC. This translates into CATSRSASGGAWGEQYF.

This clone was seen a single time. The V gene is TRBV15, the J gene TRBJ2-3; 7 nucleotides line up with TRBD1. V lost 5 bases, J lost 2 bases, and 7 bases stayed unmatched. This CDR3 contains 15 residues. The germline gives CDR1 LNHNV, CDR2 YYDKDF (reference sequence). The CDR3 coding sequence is TGTGCCACCAGCGGACGGGACAGCTCCACAGATACGCAGTATTTT. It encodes CATSGRDSSTDTQYF.

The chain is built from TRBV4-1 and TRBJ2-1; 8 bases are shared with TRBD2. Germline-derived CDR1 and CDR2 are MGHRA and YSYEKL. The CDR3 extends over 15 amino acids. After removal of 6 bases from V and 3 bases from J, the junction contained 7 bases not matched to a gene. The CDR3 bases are TGCGCCAGCAGACTTAGCGGGACTAGCTACAATGAGCAGTTCTTC. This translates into CASRLSGTSYNEQFF.

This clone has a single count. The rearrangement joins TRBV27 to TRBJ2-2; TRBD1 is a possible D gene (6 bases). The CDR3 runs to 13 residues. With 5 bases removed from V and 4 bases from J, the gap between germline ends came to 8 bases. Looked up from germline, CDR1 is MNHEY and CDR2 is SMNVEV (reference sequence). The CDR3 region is CASSRRGTGELFF. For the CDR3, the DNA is TGTGCCAGCAGTCGCAGGGGCACCGGGGAGCTGTTTTTT.

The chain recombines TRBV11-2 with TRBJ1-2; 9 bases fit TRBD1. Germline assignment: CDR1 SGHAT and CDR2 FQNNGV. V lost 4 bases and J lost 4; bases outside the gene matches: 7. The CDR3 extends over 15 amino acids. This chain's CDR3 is CASSSRDRDIYGYTF. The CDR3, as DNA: TGTGCCAGCAGCTCGCGGGACAGGGATATCTATGGCTACACCTTC.

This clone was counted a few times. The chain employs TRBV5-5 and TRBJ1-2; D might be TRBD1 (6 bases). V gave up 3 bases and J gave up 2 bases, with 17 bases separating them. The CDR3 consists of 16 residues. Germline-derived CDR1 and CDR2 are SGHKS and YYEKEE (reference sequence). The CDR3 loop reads CASSSRTGNLNYGYTF. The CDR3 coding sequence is TGTGCCAGCAGCTCCCGTACAGGGAATTTAAACTATGGCTACACCTTC. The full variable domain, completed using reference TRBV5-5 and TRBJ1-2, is DAGVTQSPTHLIKTRGQQVTLRCSPISGHKSVSWYQQVLGQGPQFIFQYYEKEERGRGNFPDRFSARQFPNYSSELNVNALLLGDSALYLCASSSRTGNLNYGYTFGSGTRLTVV.

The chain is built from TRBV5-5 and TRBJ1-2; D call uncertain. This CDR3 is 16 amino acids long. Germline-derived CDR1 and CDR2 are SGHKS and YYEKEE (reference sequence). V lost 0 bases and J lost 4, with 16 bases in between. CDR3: CASSLESNPLRYGYTF. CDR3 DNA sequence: TGTGCCAGCAGCTTGGAGAGTAACCCGCTGCGCTATGGCTACACCTTC. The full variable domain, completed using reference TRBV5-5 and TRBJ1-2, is DAGVTQSPTHLIKTRGQQVTLRCSPISGHKSVSWYQQVLGQGPQFIFQYYEKEERGRGNFPDRFSARQFPNYSSELNVNALLLGDSALYLCASSLESNPLRYGYTFGSGTRLTVV.

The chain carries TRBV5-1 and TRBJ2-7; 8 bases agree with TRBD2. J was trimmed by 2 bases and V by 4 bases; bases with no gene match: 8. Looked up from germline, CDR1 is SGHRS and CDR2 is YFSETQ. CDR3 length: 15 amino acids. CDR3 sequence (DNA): TGCGCCAGCAGCGGGACTAGGGGGGTACCCTACGAGCAGTACTTC. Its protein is CASSGTRGVPYEQYF.

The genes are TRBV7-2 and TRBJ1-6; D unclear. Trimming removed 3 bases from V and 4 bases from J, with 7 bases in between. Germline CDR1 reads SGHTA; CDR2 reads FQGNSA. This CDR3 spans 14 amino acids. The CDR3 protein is CASSLVVYNSPLHF. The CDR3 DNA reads TGTGCCAGCAGCTTGGTAGTATATAATTCACCCCTCCACTTT.

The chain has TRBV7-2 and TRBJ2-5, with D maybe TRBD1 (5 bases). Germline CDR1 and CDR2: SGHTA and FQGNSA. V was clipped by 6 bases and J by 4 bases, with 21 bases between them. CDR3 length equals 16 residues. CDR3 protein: CASSSNGAGIRETQYF. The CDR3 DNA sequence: TGTGCCAGCAGTTCTAATGGGGCAGGTATTCGAGAGACCCAGTACTTC.

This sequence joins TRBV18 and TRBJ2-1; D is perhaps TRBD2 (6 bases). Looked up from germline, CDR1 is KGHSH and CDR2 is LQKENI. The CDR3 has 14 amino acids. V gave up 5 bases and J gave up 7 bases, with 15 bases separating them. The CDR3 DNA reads TGTGCCAGCTCAGGACTAAGCTCTTGGAATGAGCAGTTCTTC. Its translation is CASSGLSSWNEQFF.

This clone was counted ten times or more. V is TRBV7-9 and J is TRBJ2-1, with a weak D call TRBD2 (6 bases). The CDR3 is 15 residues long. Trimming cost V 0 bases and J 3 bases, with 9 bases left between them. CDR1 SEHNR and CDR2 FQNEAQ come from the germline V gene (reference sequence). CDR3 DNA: TGTGCCAGCAGCTTAGCGGGAGGTATCTACAATGAGCAGTTCTTC. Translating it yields CASSLAGGIYNEQFF.